This TCR beta chain was captured by sequencing in a study of blood T cell repertoires in COVID-19. Study information: Acute and convalescent COVID-19 specimens originated in the United States, Italy and Spain.

Per the original methods: The assay estimated nucleated cells by amplifying reference gene primers. This table comes from immunoSEQ multiplex PCR, and its TCRdb copy is limited to in-frame clones, with some not included. The V and J calls and clone size come from that table; D and trimming were worked out from the DNA. This sample has about 39,000 clones, with around 85% found just once. CDR1 and CDR2 (germline): SGHRS, YFSETQ. The CDR3 is 15 amino acids. V lost 0 bases to trimming and J lost 2 bases, with 11 bases between them. The receptor comes from a man between 60 and 75 years old with acute or convalescent COVID-19. The chain employs TRBV5-1 and TRBJ2-5; maybe TRBD2 (6 bases). Input material: peripheral blood. CDR3 loop: CASSLAGDTQETQYF. The CDR3 DNA sequence: TGCGCCAGCAGCTTGGCGGGGGATACTCAAGAGACCCAGTACTTC.